This T cell receptor beta chain came from a study of cytomegalovirus exposure and HLA in healthy donors. The PCR had 60 Vbeta and 13 Jbeta primers. Sequencing was performed with immunoSEQ multiplex PCR; in TCRdb, only in-frame clones are kept and a portion is missing. The table lists some 110,000 clones, roughly 80% of them singletons, with roughly 20% in the top ten. Of note for this clone: What it binds is unknown.

Regarding the study as a whole: A later analysis found that most CMV-associated TCR beta chains appeared HLA-restricted.

The sequenced sample consisted of PBMCs. The TCR was taken from a man younger than 40 in good health and CMV-seropositive.

For the CDR3, the DNA is TGTGCCAGCAGCCAACGGACTAGCGGGAGGCTTAATGAGCAGTTCTTC. It encodes CASSQRTSGRLNEQFF. This chain joins TRBV14 and TRBJ2-1, with TRBD2 matching 14 bases. Germline V lookup: CDR1 SGHDN, CDR2 FVKESK. The J segment lost 7 bases and the V segment lost 2 bases, leaving 4 bases of the junction unmatched. The CDR3 is 16 residues long.